This T cell receptor (beta chain) was captured in a study of blood T cell repertoires in COVID-19. Study-wide context: Samples came from the United States, Italy and Spain, spanning acute and convalescent COVID-19. Nucleic acid was either cDNA or gDNA, and it came from T cells, B-cell-depleted T cells, or PBMCs.

Everyone who took part was about 18 to 90 years old, and they came from about 25 US areas. Self-reported history from a screening survey and questionnaire set each donor's cohort. Method: immunoSEQ multiplex PCR; TCRdb's copy keeps in-frame clones and lacks some. The data contain fewer than 300,000 clones, 70% to 90% of them singletons. CDR3 length: 17 amino acids. Looked up from germline, CDR1 is LNHNV and CDR2 is YYDKDF (reference sequence). Trimming took 3 bases from V and 4 from J; bases not matched to a gene: 12. The sample holds one count of this clone. The chain has TRBV15 and TRBJ1-2; TRBD1 agrees at 9 bases. The origin of this receptor is a woman aged 40 to 49 with acute COVID-19. The specimen sequenced was PBMCs or T cells enriched from blood (not recorded which). The CDR3 DNA sequence: TGTGCCACCAGCAGGGGGACAGGGCTCGCGGTCGGCTATGGCTACACCTTC. Amino acid sequence: CATSRGTGLAVGYGYTF.